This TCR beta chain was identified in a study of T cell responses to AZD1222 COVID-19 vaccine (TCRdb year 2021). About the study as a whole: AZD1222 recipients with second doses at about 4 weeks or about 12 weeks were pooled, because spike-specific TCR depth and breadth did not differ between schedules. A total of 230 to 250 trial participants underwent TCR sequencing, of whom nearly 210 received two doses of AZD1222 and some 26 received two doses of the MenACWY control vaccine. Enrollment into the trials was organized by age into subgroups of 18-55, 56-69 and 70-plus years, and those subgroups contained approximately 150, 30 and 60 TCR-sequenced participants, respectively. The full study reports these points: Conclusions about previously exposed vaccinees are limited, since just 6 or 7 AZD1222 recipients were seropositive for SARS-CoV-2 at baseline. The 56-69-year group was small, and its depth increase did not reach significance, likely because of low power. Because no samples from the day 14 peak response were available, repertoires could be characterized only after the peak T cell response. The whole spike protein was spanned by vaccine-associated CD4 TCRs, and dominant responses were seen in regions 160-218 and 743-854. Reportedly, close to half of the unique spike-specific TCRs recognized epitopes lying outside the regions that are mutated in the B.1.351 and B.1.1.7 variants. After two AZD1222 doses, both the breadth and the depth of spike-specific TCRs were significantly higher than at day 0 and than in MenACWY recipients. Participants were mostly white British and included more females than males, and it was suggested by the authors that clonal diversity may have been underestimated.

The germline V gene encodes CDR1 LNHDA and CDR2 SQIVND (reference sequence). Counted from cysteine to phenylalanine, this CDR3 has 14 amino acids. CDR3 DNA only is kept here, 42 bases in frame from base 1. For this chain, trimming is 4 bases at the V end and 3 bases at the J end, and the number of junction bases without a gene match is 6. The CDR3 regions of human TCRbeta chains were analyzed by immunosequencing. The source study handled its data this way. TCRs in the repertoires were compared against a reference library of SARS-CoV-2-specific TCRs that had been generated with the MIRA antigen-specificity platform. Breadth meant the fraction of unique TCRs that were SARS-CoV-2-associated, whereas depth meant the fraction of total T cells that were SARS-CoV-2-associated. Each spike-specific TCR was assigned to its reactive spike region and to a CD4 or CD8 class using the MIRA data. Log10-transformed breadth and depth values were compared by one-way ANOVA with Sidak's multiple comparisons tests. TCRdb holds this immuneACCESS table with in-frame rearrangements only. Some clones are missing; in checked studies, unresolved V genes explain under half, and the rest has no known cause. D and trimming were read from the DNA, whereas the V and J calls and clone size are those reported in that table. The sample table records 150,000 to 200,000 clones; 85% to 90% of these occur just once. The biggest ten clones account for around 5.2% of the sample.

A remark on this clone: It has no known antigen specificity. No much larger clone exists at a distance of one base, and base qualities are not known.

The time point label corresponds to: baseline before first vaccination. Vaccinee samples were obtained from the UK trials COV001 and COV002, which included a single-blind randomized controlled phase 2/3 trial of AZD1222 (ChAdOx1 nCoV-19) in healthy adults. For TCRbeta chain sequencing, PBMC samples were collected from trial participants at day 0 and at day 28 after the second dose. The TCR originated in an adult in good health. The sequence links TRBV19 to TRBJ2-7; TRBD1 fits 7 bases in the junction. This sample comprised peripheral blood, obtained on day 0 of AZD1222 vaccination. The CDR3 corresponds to CASSKTGVGYEQYF. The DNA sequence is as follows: TGTGCCAGTAGTAAAACAGGGGTAGGCTACGAGCAGTACTTC. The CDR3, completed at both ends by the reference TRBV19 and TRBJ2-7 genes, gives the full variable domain DGGITQSPKYLFRKEGQNVTLSCEQNLNHDAMYWYRQDPGQGLRLIYYSQIVNDFQKGDIAEGYSVSREKKESFPLTVTSAQKNPTAFYLCASSKTGVGYEQYFGPGTRLTVT.